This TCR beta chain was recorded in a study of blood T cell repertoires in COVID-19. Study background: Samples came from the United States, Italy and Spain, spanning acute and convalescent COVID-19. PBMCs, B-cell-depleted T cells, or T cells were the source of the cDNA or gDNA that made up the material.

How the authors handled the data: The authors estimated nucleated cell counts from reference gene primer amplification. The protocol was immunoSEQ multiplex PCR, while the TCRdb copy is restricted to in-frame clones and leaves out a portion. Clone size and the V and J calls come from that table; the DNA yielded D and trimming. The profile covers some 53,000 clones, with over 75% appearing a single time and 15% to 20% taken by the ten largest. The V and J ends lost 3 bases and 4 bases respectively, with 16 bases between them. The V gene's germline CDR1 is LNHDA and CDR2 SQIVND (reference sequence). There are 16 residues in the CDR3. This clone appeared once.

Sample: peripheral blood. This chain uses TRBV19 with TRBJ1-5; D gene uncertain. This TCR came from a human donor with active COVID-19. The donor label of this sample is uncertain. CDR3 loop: CASSMAPLLRNQPQHF. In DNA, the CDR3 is TGTGCCAGTAGTATGGCCCCTTTATTGCGGAATCAGCCCCAGCATTTT.